This T cell receptor (beta chain) stems from a study of cytomegalovirus exposure and HLA in healthy donors. Among the donors, all were healthy bone marrow donors. In germline, CDR1 is KGHSH, CDR2 LQKENI. The CDR3 contains 16 residues. V lost 1 base to trimming and J lost 7 bases; unmatched junction nucleotides: 5. The PCR made use of 60 Vbeta and 13 Jbeta primers. Repertoires were generated with immunoSEQ multiplex PCR, while TCRdb's copy carries only in-frame clones and drops some. The top ten clones hold about 12% of a sample with 75,000 to 80,000 clones, more than 75% of them seen once. The source of this sequence is a male donor in good health and CMV-seropositive. The gene calls are TRBV18 and TRBJ2-1, with 12 bases fitting TRBD1. Material for sequencing was PBMCs. The CDR3 DNA reads as TGTGCCAGCTCACCACGGGACAGGGGGCGTCTTAATGAGCAGTTCTTC. Amino acid sequence: CASSPRDRGRLNEQFF.